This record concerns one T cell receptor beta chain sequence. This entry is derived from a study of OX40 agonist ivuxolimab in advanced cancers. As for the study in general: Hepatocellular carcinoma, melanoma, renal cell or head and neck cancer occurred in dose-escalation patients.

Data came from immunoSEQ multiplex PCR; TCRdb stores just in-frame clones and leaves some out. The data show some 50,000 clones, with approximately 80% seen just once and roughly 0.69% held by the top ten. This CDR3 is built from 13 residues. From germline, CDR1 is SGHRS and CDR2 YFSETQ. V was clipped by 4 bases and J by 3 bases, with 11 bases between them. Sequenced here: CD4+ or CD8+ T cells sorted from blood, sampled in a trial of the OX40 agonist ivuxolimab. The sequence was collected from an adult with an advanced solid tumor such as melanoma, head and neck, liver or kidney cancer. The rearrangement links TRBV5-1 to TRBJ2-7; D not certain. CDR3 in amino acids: CASSQDGFYEQYF. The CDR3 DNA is TGCGCCAGCAGCCAGGACGGGTTCTACGAGCAGTACTTC.